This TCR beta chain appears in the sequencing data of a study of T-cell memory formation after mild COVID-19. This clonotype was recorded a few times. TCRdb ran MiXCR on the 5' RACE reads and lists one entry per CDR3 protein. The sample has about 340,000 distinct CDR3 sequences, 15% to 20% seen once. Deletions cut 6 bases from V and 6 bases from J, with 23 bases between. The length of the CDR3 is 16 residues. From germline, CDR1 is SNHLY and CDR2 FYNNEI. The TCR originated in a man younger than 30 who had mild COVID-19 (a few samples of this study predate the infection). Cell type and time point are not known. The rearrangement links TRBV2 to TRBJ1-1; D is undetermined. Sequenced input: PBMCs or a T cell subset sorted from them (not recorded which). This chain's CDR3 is CASRDTPAGRGAEAFF. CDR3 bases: TGTGCCAGCAGAGACACCCCGGCAGGCCGTGGGGCTGAAGCTTTCTTT. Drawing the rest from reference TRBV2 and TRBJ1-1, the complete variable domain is EPEVTQTPSHQVTQMGQEVILRCVPISNHLYFYWYRQILGQKVEFLVSFYNNEISEKSEIFDDQFSVERPDGSNFTLKIRSTKLEDSAMYFCASRDTPAGRGAEAFFGQGTRLTVV.